The 11 T cell receptor beta chains listed next were all sequenced from one sample in a study of OX40 agonist ivuxolimab in advanced cancers. Assay: immunoSEQ multiplex PCR; the TCRdb copy retains only in-frame clones and omits some. The sample yields 55,000 to 75,000 clones, roughly 85% seen once. This specimen was CD4+ or CD8+ T cells sorted from blood, taken in a trial of the OX40 agonist ivuxolimab. The origin of the receptors is an adult with an advanced solid tumor such as melanoma, head and neck, liver or kidney cancer.

This clone has only a few counts. J is TRBJ1-2 and V is TRBV10-3, with 8 bases matching TRBD1. The CDR3 contains 15 residues. CDR1 and CDR2 from the germline V gene are ENHRY and SYGVKD. V shed 4 bases, J shed 3 bases, and the junction held 7 bases outside the gene matches. For the CDR3, the DNA is TGTGCCATCAGTGCCACAGGGGGGATAGACTATGGCTACACCTTC. Amino acids: CAISATGGIDYGYTF.

The genes are TRBV14 and TRBJ1-1; D ambiguous. Trimming took 1 base from V and 4 from J, leaving 10 bases between them. The CDR3 is 14 amino acids. The germline V gene encodes CDR1 SGHDN and CDR2 FVKESK. The chain's CDR3 is CASSQVAGSTEAFF. The DNA for the CDR3 is TGTGCCAGCAGCCAAGTCGCTGGGAGCACTGAAGCTTTCTTT.

J is TRBJ2-4 and V is TRBV28, with D possibly TRBD2 on 6 matching bases. The CDR3 has 14 amino acids. V lost 0 bases and J lost 5, with 8 bases in between. Looked up from germline, CDR1 is MDHEN and CDR2 is SYDVKM. Written as DNA, the CDR3 is TGTGCCAGCAGTTTATGGAGGGAGGAAAACATTCAGTACTTC. Its translation: CASSLWREENIQYF.

The CDR3 region is CASSLGGTAQETQYF. CDR3 DNA: TGTGCCAGCAGCTTAGGCGGGACAGCCCAAGAGACCCAGTACTTC. V usage is TRBV11-2 and J usage is TRBJ2-5; tentatively, D is TRBD1 (7 bases). From germline, CDR1 is SGHAT and CDR2 FQNNGV. The CDR3 totals 15 residues. V was trimmed by 1 base and J by 1 base, leaving 10 bases between them.

The chain employs TRBV7-2 and TRBJ2-5; 11 nucleotides align to TRBD1. Losses at the gene ends were 7 bases for V and 6 bases for J; bases not matched to a gene: 1. Germline CDR1 and CDR2: SGHTA and FQGNSA. There are 12 residues in the CDR3. CDR3 DNA: TGTGCCAGCATGGACAGGGGGCAGACCCAGTACTTC. This encodes CASMDRGQTQYF.

The CDR3 DNA follows: TGTGCCAGCCAGCACACAGGGGGGAGCACAGATACGCAGTATTTT. Its protein is CASQHTGGSTDTQYF. The genes are TRBV19 and TRBJ2-3; TRBD1 matches 8 bases. The CDR3 consists of 15 residues. The trim removed 9 bases at V and 0 bases at J, leaving 8 bases unmatched. CDR1 is LNHDA and CDR2 is SQIVND in the germline V gene (reference sequence).

V usage is TRBV2 and J usage is TRBJ2-2; 7 bases match TRBD2. This CDR3 has 14 amino acids. Germline CDR1 SNHLY, CDR2 FYNNEI. V shed 11 bases, J shed 0 bases, and the junction held 6 bases outside the gene matches. CDR3 loop: CAGKRDSNTGELFF. In DNA, the CDR3 is TGTGCCGGCAAGCGGGACTCGAACACCGGGGAGCTGTTTTTT.

V usage is TRBV6-6 and J usage is TRBJ2-5; 8 bases fit TRBD2. V lost 6 bases, J lost 7 bases, and 10 bases stayed unmatched. Germline CDR1 and CDR2: MNHNY and SVGAGI (reference sequence). The CDR3 covers 14 residues. Here the CDR3 reads CASRGLGAGGTQYF. The DNA for the CDR3 is TGTGCCAGCAGGGGTTTGGGGGCGGGAGGGACCCAGTACTTC.

The chain is built from TRBV5-1 and TRBJ2-3, with 10 bases fitting TRBD1. The CDR3 spans 15 residues. Unmatched junction bases numbered 4, after V lost 0 bases and J lost 6 bases. Germline V gene sequence: CDR1 SGHRS, CDR2 YFSETQ. The CDR3 nucleotides are TGCGCCAGCAGCTTGGTGGGACAGGGGATTGATACGCAGTATTTT. Its protein is CASSLVGQGIDTQYF.

The CDR3 sequence is CASSHRGAITDTQYF. The CDR3 DNA is TGCGCCAGCAGCCACCGCGGGGCTATCACAGATACGCAGTATTTT. The chain employs TRBV23-1 and TRBJ2-3; possible D gene TRBD2, 6 bases. TRBV23-1 is assigned to the ORF class and has an uncertain function. V gave up 6 bases and J gave up 2 bases, with 15 bases separating them. This CDR3 is built from 15 residues.

The rearrangement links TRBV29-1 to TRBJ1-1; D is ambiguous. Trimming took off 4 bases at V and 1 base at J, with 10 bases between the two ends. The CDR3 sequence is 13 residues long. Looked up from germline, CDR1 is SQVTM and CDR2 is ANQGSEA. CDR3 amino acids: CSVVYGTNTEAFF. DNA for the CDR3: TGCAGCGTTGTCTACGGAACGAACACTGAAGCTTTCTTT. The full variable domain, with the rest looked up from reference TRBV29-1 and TRBJ1-1, is SAVISQKPSRDICQRGTSLTIQCQVDSQVTMMFWYRQQPGQSLTLIATANQGSEATYESGFVIDKFPISRPNLTFSTLTVSNMSPEDSSIYLCSVVYGTNTEAFFGQGTRLTVV.